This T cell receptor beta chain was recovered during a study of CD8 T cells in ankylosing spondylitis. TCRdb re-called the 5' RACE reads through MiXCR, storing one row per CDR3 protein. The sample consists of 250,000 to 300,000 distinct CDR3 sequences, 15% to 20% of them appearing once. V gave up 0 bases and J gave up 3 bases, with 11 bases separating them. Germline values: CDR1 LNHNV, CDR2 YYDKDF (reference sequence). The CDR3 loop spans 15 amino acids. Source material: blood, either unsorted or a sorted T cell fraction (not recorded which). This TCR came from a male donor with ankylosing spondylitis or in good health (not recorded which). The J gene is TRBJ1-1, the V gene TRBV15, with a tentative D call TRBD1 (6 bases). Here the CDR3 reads CATSRDLGAHTEAFF. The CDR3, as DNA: TGTGCCACCAGCAGAGATTTGGGGGCGCACACTGAAGCTTTCTTT.